A selection of T cell receptor beta chains follows, all from one sample in a study of metastatic and nonmetastatic thyroid tumors. With MiXCR, TCRdb reprocessed the PCR reads. The table lists 25,000 to 35,000 clones, 11% of them singletons. The sequenced material came from blood. The receptors derive from a female donor with papillary thyroid cancer or a benign thyroid nodule (not recorded which). Some clones in this sample may be carry-over from other donors' samples. Each CDR3 is given with its conserved first and last residue. D genes are given only for firm matches. Only some rows state a clone size, as once, few, many or a class for expanded clones.

J gene: TRBJ2-5; D gene: .; clone size: many; V gene: TRBV28; CDR3 protein: CARILPRDQETQYF; CDR3 DNA: TGTGCCAGGATCCTACCCAGGGATCAAGAGACCCAGTACTTC
J gene: TRBJ2-5; D gene: TRBD1; clone size: many; V gene: TRBV10-2; CDR3 protein: CASSEPGTGQETQYF; CDR3 DNA: TGCGCCAGCAGTGAGCCGGGGACAGGGCAAGAGACCCAGTACTTC
J gene: TRBJ2-2; D gene: .; clone size: many; V gene: TRBV2; CDR3 protein: CASSERGQGNTGELFF; CDR3 DNA: TGTGCCAGCAGTGAACGGGGGCAGGGGAACACCGGGGAGCTGTTTTTT
J gene: TRBJ2-1; D gene: TRBD2; clone size: many; V gene: TRBV9; CDR3 protein: CASSVQGTSGSSYNEQFF; CDR3 DNA: TGTGCCAGCAGCGTTCAAGGGACTAGCGGGAGTTCCTACAATGAGCAGTTCTTC
J gene: TRBJ1-2; D gene: TRBD1; clone size: many; V gene: TRBV4-1; CDR3 protein: CASSQERTGSYGYTF; CDR3 DNA: TGCGCCAGCAGCCAAGAGAGGACAGGAAGCTATGGCTACACCTTC
J gene: TRBJ2-7; D gene: .; clone size: many; V gene: TRBV7-2; CDR3 protein: CASSFQPTYEQYF; CDR3 DNA: TGTGCCAGCAGCTTCCAGCCAACCTACGAGCAGTACTTC
J gene: TRBJ1-5; D gene: .; clone size: .; V gene: TRBV30; CDR3 protein: CAWSGGSIQPQHF; CDR3 DNA: TGTGCCTGGAGCGGGGGCTCCATTCAGCCCCAGCATTTT
J gene: TRBJ2-7; D gene: TRBD2; clone size: many; V gene: TRBV30; CDR3 protein: CAAGPGTSGWSYEQYF; CDR3 DNA: TGTGCCGCCGGCCCCGGGACTAGCGGGTGGTCCTACGAGCAGTACTTC
J gene: TRBJ1-3; D gene: TRBD1; clone size: many; V gene: TRBV20-1; CDR3 protein: CSARDITGAGNTIYF; CDR3 DNA: TGCAGTGCTAGAGATATTACAGGGGCTGGAAACACCATATATTTT
J gene: TRBJ2-1; D gene: TRBD2; clone size: many; V gene: TRBV6-1; CDR3 protein: CASSEEAGGYNEQFF; CDR3 DNA: TGTGCCAGCAGTGAAGAGGCGGGGGGCTACAATGAGCAGTTCTTC
J gene: TRBJ2-1; D gene: TRBD2; clone size: many; V gene: TRBV7-8; CDR3 protein: CASSAGSGTSSAEQFF; CDR3 DNA: TGTGCCAGCAGCGCTGGATCCGGGACTAGCTCGGCTGAGCAGTTCTTC
J gene: TRBJ2-1; D gene: TRBD2; clone size: many; V gene: TRBV18; CDR3 protein: CASSPGAGGSEQFF; CDR3 DNA: TGTGCCAGCTCACCTGGAGCGGGAGGGAGTGAGCAGTTCTTC
J gene: TRBJ2-2; D gene: .; clone size: many; V gene: TRBV29-1; CDR3 protein: CSVGGTKNTGELFF; CDR3 DNA: TGCAGCGTTGGTGGGACAAAGAACACCGGGGAGCTGTTTTTT
J gene: TRBJ1-1; D gene: .; clone size: few; V gene: TRBV6-2/TRBV6-3; CDR3 protein: CASTPLVGSCEAFF; CDR3 DNA: TGTGCCAGCACCCCTTTGGTGGGGTCCTGTGAAGCTTTCTTT
J gene: TRBJ1-6; D gene: .; clone size: medium-sized; V gene: TRBV27; CDR3 protein: CASSFAAGRSPLHF; CDR3 DNA: TGTGCCAGCAGTTTCGCGGCAGGGAGGTCACCCCTCCACTTT
J gene: TRBJ2-3; D gene: .; clone size: many; V gene: TRBV28; CDR3 protein: CASSSGLTSTDTQYF; CDR3 DNA: TGTGCCAGCAGTTCGGGACTTACTAGCACAGATACGCAGTATTTT
J gene: TRBJ2-6; D gene: .; clone size: .; V gene: TRBV27; CDR3 protein: CASGRGTLSGANVLTF; CDR3 DNA: TGTGCCAGCGGACGGGGGACATTATCTGGGGCCAACGTCCTGACTTTC
J gene: TRBJ2-2; D gene: .; clone size: many; V gene: TRBV30; CDR3 protein: CAWSLSNTGELFF; CDR3 DNA: TGTGCCTGGAGTTTGTCGAACACCGGGGAGCTGTTTTTT
J gene: TRBJ2-1; D gene: TRBD2; clone size: many; V gene: TRBV7-2; CDR3 protein: CASSEQLAGGQFF; CDR3 DNA: TGTGCCAGCAGCGAACAACTAGCGGGAGGGCAGTTCTTC
J gene: TRBJ1-3; D gene: .; clone size: many; V gene: TRBV9; CDR3 protein: CASSVDRAAPAGNTIYF; CDR3 DNA: TGTGCCAGCAGCGTAGATCGGGCCGCTCCCGCGGGAAACACCATATATTTT
J gene: TRBJ2-3; D gene: .; clone size: many; V gene: TRBV24-1; CDR3 protein: CATSDLWQADTQYF; CDR3 DNA: TGTGCCACCAGTGATTTATGGCAGGCAGATACGCAGTATTTT
J gene: TRBJ2-1; D gene: TRBD1; clone size: many; V gene: TRBV6-1; CDR3 protein: CASSDGQGAYNEQFF; CDR3 DNA: TGTGCCAGCAGCGATGGACAGGGGGCCTACAATGAGCAGTTCTTC